This T cell receptor (beta chain) was captured in a study of response to subunit inactivated influenza vaccine. Whole-study results and caveats: The authors suggested that few new T cells are recruited per seasonal influenza vaccination.

One entry per CDR3 protein results from TCRdb running MiXCR on the RT-PCR reads. The table shows 710,000 or so distinct CDR3 sequences, with around 16% occurring only once. Comments on this clonotype: Antigen unknown.

The TCR originated in a man aged 45-60 years who received an inactivated influenza vaccine. Sequencing used PBMCs from blood, obtained 12 days after vaccination.

In DNA, the CDR3 is TGCAGTGCTAGTCCTTTGACTAGGTCCTACAATGAGCAGTTCTTC. It translates to CSASPLTRSYNEQFF. The rearrangement uses TRBV20-1 and TRBJ2-1; weak D call: TRBD2 (6 bases). The ends were cut back, 3 bases at V and 1 base at J, with 13 bases in the middle. This CDR3 is 15 amino acids long. CDR1 and CDR2 (germline): DFQATT, SNEGSKA (reference sequence).